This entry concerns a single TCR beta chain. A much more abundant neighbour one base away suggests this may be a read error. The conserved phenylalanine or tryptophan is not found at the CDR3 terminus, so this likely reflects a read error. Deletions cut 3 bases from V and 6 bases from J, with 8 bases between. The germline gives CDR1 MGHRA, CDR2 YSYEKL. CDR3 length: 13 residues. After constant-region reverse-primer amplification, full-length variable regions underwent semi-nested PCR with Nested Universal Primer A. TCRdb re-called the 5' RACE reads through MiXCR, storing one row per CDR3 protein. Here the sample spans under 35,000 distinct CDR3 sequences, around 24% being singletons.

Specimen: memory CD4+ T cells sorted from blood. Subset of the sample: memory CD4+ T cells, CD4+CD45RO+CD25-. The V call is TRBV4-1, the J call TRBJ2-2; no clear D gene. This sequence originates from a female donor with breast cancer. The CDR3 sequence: CASSHMGPGELFS. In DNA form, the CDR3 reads TGCGCCAGCAGCCATATGGGTCCCGGGGAGCTGTTTTCT.